Following are 10 T cell receptor beta chains from one sample sequenced in a study of CD8 T cells in ankylosing spondylitis. In TCRdb, the 5' RACE reads were re-called with MiXCR into one record per CDR3 protein. The sample records 290,000 or so distinct CDR3 sequences, around 20% being singletons. Source material: blood, either unsorted or a sorted T cell fraction (not recorded which). The source is a female donor with ankylosing spondylitis or in good health (not recorded which).

The V gene is TRBV24-1, the J gene TRBJ2-2; D unresolved. CDR1 is KGHDR and CDR2 is SFDVKD in the germline V gene. V was clipped by 6 bases and J by 0 bases, with 7 bases between them. The CDR3 loop spans 14 amino acids. In nucleotides, the CDR3 is TGTGCCACCAGTAGTAGGGCGAACACCGGGGAGCTGTTTTTT. Residues: CATSSRANTGELFF.

This clonotype was observed a single time. The chain uses TRBV20-1 and TRBJ1-2; TRBD1 matches 7 bases. CDR3 size: 14 residues. CDR1 and CDR2 (germline): DFQATT, SNEGSKA (reference sequence). Trimming cost V 5 bases and J 4 bases; bases outside gene matches: 10. CDR3 protein: CSAFAGDSFYGYTF. The CDR3 DNA sequence: TGCAGTGCTTTCGCGGGGGACAGCTTCTATGGCTACACCTTC.

The rearrangement joins TRBV20-1 to TRBJ2-1; TRBD1 agrees at 9 bases. Germline CDR1 reads DFQATT; CDR2 reads SNEGSKA (reference sequence). CDR3 length: 13 residues. Losses at the gene ends were 4 bases for V and 8 bases for J; bases not matched to a gene: 6. The CDR3 is CSATQTGGDEQFF. In DNA form, the CDR3 reads TGCAGTGCTACCCAGACAGGGGGGGATGAGCAGTTCTTC.

The rearrangement joins TRBV5-1 to TRBJ1-1; D call uncertain. The CDR3 length is 13 residues. Trimming took off 0 bases at V and 6 bases at J, with 9 bases between the two ends. CDR1 is SGHRS, CDR2 YFSETQ, per germline. CDR3 region: CASSLAREAEAFF. The CDR3 nucleotides are TGCGCCAGCAGCTTGGCTCGAGAGGCTGAAGCTTTCTTT.

The chain recombines TRBV6-5 with TRBJ2-5; a weak D match, TRBD2 (6 bases). This CDR3 has 16 residues. The V gene's germline CDR1 is MNHEY and CDR2 SVGAGI. With 4 bases removed from V and 2 bases from J, the gap between germline ends came to 17 bases. The CDR3 is CASSLVFSGVQETQYF. CDR3 nucleotide sequence: TGTGCCAGCAGTTTAGTCTTTTCGGGAGTACAAGAGACCCAGTACTTC.

V is TRBV28 and J is TRBJ2-7; 8 bases line up with TRBD1. V lost 8 bases to trimming and J lost 4 bases; unmatched junction nucleotides: 13. From germline, CDR1 is MDHEN and CDR2 SYDVKM. The CDR3 runs to 15 residues. The CDR3 region is CASDSSGQVKYEQYF. The DNA of the CDR3 is TGTGCCAGCGATTCTTCGGGACAGGTCAAATACGAGCAGTACTTC.

The sample holds a few counts of this clonotype. The chain uses TRBV5-6 and TRBJ1-5; D is possibly TRBD1 (6 bases). This CDR3 spans 15 amino acids. The germline CDR1 and CDR2 sequences are SGHDT and YYEEEE. Deletions cut 4 bases from V and 3 bases from J, with 14 bases between. CDR3: CASSVLDSINQPQHF. The DNA for the CDR3 is TGTGCCAGCAGCGTCCTGGACAGCATCAATCAGCCCCAGCATTTT.

The chain uses TRBV6-1 and TRBJ2-3, with D perhaps TRBD2 (6 bases). Trimming removed 7 bases at V and 7 bases at J, with 15 bases between. This CDR3 contains 13 residues. The germline CDR1 and CDR2 sequences are MNHNS and SASEGT. CDR3 amino acids: CASTYLGGNTQYF. The CDR3 DNA follows: TGTGCCAGCACCTACCTTGGGGGGAATACGCAGTATTTT.

The V and J genes are TRBV27 and TRBJ1-5; perhaps TRBD1 as D (5 bases). CDR1 and CDR2 (germline): MNHEY, SMNVEV (reference sequence). The germline V and J ends were trimmed by 0 bases and 7 bases, with 10 bases remaining between them. The CDR3 is made up of 14 amino acids. Written as DNA, the CDR3 is TGTGCCAGCAGTTTATCAGGGACGGGCCAGCCCCAGCATTTT. Residues: CASSLSGTGQPQHF.

This clonotype was seen just once. The CDR3 DNA reads as TGCGCCAGCAGCTTGGCGGGTATTACCCAAGAGACCCAGTACTTC. Its protein is CASSLAGITQETQYF. V and J are TRBV5-1 and TRBJ2-5; no firm D call. The germline V gene has CDR1 SGHRS and CDR2 YFSETQ. The CDR3 is 15 amino acids. The germline V and J ends were trimmed by 0 bases and 1 base, with 10 bases remaining between them.